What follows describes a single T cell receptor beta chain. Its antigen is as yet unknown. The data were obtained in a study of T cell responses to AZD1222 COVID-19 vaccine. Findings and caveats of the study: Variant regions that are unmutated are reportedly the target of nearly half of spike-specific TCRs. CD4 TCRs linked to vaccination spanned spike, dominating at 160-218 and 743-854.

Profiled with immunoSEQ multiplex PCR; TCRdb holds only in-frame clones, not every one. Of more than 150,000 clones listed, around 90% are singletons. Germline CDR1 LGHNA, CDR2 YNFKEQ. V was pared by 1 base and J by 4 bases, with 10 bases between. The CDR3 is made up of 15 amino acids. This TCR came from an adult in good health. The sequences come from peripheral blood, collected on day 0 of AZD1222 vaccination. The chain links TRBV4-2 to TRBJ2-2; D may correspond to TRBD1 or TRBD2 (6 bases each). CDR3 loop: CASSQGGASTGELFF. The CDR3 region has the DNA TGTGCCAGCAGCCAAGGGGGGGCGAGCACCGGGGAGCTGTTTTTT.